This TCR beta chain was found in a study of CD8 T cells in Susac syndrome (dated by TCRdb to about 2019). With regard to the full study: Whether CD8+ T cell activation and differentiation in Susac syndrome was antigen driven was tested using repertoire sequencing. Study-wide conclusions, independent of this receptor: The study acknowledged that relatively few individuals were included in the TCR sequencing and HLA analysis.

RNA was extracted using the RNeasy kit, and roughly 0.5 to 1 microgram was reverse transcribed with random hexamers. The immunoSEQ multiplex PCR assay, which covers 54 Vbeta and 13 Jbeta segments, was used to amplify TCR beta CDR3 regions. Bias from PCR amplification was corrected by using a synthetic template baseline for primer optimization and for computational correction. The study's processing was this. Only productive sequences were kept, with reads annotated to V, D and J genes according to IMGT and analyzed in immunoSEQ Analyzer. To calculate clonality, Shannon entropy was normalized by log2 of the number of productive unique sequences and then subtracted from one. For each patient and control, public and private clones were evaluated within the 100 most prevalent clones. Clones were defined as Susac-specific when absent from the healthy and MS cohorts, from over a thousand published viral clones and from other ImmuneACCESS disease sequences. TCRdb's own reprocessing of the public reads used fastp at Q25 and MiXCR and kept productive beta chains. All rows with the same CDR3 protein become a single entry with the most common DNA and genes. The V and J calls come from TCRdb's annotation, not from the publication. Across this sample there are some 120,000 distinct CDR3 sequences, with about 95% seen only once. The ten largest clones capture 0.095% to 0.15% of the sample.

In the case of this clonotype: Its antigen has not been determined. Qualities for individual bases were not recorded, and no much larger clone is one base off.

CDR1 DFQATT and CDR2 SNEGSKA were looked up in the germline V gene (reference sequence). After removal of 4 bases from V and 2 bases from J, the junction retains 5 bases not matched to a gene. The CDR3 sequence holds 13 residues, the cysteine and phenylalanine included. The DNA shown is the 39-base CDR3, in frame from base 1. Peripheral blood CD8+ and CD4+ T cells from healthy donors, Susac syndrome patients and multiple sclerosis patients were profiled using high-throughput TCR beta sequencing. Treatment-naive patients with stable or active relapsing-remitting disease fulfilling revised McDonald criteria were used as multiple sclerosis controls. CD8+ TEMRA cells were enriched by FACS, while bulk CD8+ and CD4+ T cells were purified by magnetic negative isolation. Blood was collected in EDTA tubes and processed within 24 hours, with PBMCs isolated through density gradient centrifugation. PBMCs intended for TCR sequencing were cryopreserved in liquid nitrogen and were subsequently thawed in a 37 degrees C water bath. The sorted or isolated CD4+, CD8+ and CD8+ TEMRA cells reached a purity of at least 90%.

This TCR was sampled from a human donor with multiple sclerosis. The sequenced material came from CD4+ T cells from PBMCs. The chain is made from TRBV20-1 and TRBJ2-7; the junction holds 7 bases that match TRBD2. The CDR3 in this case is CSATLGGAYEQYF. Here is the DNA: TGCAGTGCTACACTGGGGGGGGCCTACGAGCAGTACTTC.